Reported below is one TCR beta chain. What it recognizes is unknown. The data derive from a study of cytomegalovirus exposure and HLA in healthy donors. Regarding the study as a whole: Reported results showed that the classifier diagnosed cytomegalovirus status with high specificity and sensitivity. An analysis was carried out at a later point. It showed that HLA-associated TCR beta chains were more clonally expanded than equally common non-associated chains.

Both 60 Vbeta primers and 13 Jbeta primers went into the PCR. Libraries were prepared by immunoSEQ multiplex PCR; TCRdb keeps only in-frame clonotypes and omits some of them. This table has about 190,000 clones, 81% appearing once. CDR1 and CDR2 from the germline V gene are LNHDA and SQIVND (reference sequence). This CDR3 has 14 amino acids. V trimming: 6 bases; J trimming: 4 bases; junction bases outside the gene matches: 7. The source is a woman under 30 in good health and CMV-seropositive. The sample consisted of PBMCs. The rearrangement links TRBV19 to TRBJ1-1; 8 nucleotides align to TRBD1. CDR3 region: CASRTTGEVTEAFF. The CDR3 coding sequence is TGTGCCAGTAGAACGACAGGGGAGGTCACTGAAGCTTTCTTT.